This TCR beta chain was identified during a study of graft-versus-host responses after intestinal transplantation (dated by TCRdb to the early 2020s). Concerning the study at large: The transplants that recipients received were multivisceral, liver-intestinal, or isolated intestinal. Every recipient was given anti-thymocyte globulin induction, then maintenance tacrolimus and steroids for around three years. Bulk TCR-beta CDR3 sequencing was used to track graft-versus-host and host-versus-graft alloreactive T cell clones in the graft, circulation and bone marrow after intestinal transplantation. To identify alloreactive clones, pre-transplant mixed lymphocyte reaction products were sequenced and compared with unstimulated pre-transplant donor and recipient T cells. Of the 20 to 25 intestinal transplant recipients enrolled in the cohort, one of whom was a retransplant, a few patients without pretransplant specimens were excluded. Donor T cell macrochimerism was defined as a peak of at least 4% donor T cells among recipient peripheral blood mononuclear cells. Instead of going to the commercial service, samples from a few later patients were sequenced in-house on an Illumina MiSeq and processed with MiXCR. What the work shows at the level of the full study, not this receptor alone: Peak levels of circulating GvH clones were associated with declines in HvG clones early after transplant. GvH clones were found in recipient bone marrow, and some of the GvH clones appeared earlier in ileal mucosa or blood, which is consistent with an intestinal mucosal origin. The conclusions were limited by the relatively low number and heterogeneity of the intestinal transplant patients. High GvH to HvG T cell clonal ratios were observed in the allografts of patients with donor T cell macrochimerism.

As concerns this clone: Which antigen it targets is not known. Per-base qualities were not stored, and no clone one base away is much larger.

The intended sense of this specimen's time point label: cells obtained before transplantation from donor or recipient. CD3+CD4+ and CD3+CD8+ populations were FACS-sorted from unstimulated pre-transplant donor and recipient cells taken from spleen or lymph nodes. Libraries were constructed by the immunoSEQ multiplex PCR assay. For most patients, genomic DNA was isolated with the Qiagen DNeasy Blood and Tissue Kit and sent frozen to Adaptive Biotechnologies for TCR sequencing. Adaptive Biotechnologies carried out high-throughput TCR-beta CDR3 sequencing of genomic DNA for most patients. On the authors' methods: TCR sequencing data for approximately 19 patients were retrieved from Adaptive's ImmunoSEQ software; a few other patients were processed with MiXCR and VDJtools. To correct CD4 versus CD8 sorting errors, any sequence found in both subsets at a frequency ratio below 5:1 was removed. CDR3 nucleotide sequences shared by donor and recipient were removed because the origin of these sequences could not be assigned. To count as alloreactive, a clone needed at least 2-fold expansion over unstimulated cells and a minimum CFSE-low frequency of 0.002% (template counts) or 0.001% (read counts). Mappable clones were those detected in sequenced pre-transplant spleen, lymph node, or MLR CFSE-low populations of the donor or recipient. The cumulative frequency of alloreactive clones was calculated as a percentage of all sequences, weighted by copy number. Entries here come from immuneACCESS through TCRdb and include only in-frame sequences with V and J called. Some clones fail to appear in such tables; in the studies checked, an unresolved V gene covers under half of the shortfall, and the cause of the remainder is unknown. Clone size and V and J calls were adopted from that table, with D and trimming inferred from the DNA. Across this sample there are some 140,000 clones, with around nine tenths seen only once. In total, the top ten clones hold around 0.15% of the sample.

CDR1 and CDR2, looked up from the germline V gene, are MNHEY and SVGAGI. V is cut back by 6 bases and J by 4 bases, with 5 bases in the junction unmatched. Measured from the cysteine to the phenylalanine, the CDR3 is 14 residues long. CDR3 DNA only is kept here, 42 bases in frame from base 1. The sample here was unstimulated CD4+ T cells sorted from spleen or lymph node cells, taken before intestinal transplant. This receptor was obtained from a human donor who received an intestinal transplant. The chain couples TRBV6-5 to TRBJ1-5, and 8 bases in between align with TRBD1. The CDR3 region reads CASSGTGWNQPQHF. The sequenced DNA: TGTGCCAGCAGCGGGACAGGATGGAATCAGCCCCAGCATTTT.